The 5 T cell receptor beta chains in this list originate from one sample, sequenced in a study of blood T cell repertoires in COVID-19. Sequencing used immunoSEQ multiplex PCR; TCRdb keeps in-frame clones, though not all of them. This sample has just over 300,000 clones; just under 90% occur once, and the top ten carry about 2%. The sequenced sample was peripheral blood. These receptors were collected from a woman aged 25-40 years with COVID-19, enrolled during active disease.

This chain connects TRBV4-1 to TRBJ2-3, with TRBD2 matching over 13 bases. The CDR3 extends over 17 amino acids. V lost 4 bases and J lost 10; bases outside the gene matches: 14. Germline V gene data show CDR1 as MGHRA and CDR2 as YSYEKL. CDR3 sequence (DNA): TGCGCCAGCAGCCCAACCCCCGGGACTAGCGGGGACCCTTCGCAGTATTTT. Protein sequence: CASSPTPGTSGDPSQYF.

The chain employs TRBV7-8 and TRBJ2-7, with 7 bases aligning to TRBD1. The germline V gene has CDR1 SGHVS and CDR2 FQNEAQ. CDR3 length: 15 residues. Trimming removed 5 bases from V and 2 bases from J; junction bases left unmatched: 9. CDR3 region: CASSPRRTGPYEQYF. The CDR3 DNA reads TGTGCCAGCAGCCCCCGTCGGACAGGTCCCTACGAGCAGTACTTC.

This chain uses TRBV4-3 with TRBJ2-1, with TRBD1 matching 7 bases. This CDR3 spans 15 amino acids. J gave up 4 bases and V 0 bases, and 3 bases lay outside the gene matches. Germline lookup yields CDR1 LGHNA and CDR2 YSLEER. CDR3 nucleotides: TGCGCCAGCAGCCAAGAGGGACAGCCGTACAATGAGCAGTTCTTC. This encodes CASSQEGQPYNEQFF.

The V and J genes are TRBV15 and TRBJ1-3; TRBD1 matches 7 bases. CDR3 length: 15 residues. V lost 1 base, J lost 8 bases, and 8 bases stayed unmatched. Per the germline V gene, CDR1 is LNHNV and CDR2 is YYDKDF (reference sequence). The CDR3 here is CATSRGQGMFDTIYF. The CDR3 bases are TGTGCCACCAGCAGAGGACAGGGAATGTTTGACACCATATATTTT.

This sequence joins TRBV5-8 and TRBJ2-3, with 10 bases identical to TRBD1. CDR1 and CDR2 from the germline V gene are SGHTS and YDEGEE. The CDR3 is 17 residues long. V was clipped by 2 bases and J by 1 base; unmatched bases: 7. CDR3 nucleotides: TGTGCCAGCAGCTTCCTCCGGGGGACAGGGGGCACAGATACGCAGTATTTT. Translated: CASSFLRGTGGTDTQYF.